The entry below gives a single T cell receptor beta chain sequence along with its context. Germline lookup yields CDR1 SGHAT and CDR2 FQNNGV. The V and J ends lost 5 bases and 4 bases, in that order; junction bases with no gene match: 3. The CDR3 spans 14 residues. These data originate in a study of blood T cell repertoires in COVID-19. Assay: immunoSEQ multiplex PCR; the TCRdb copy retains only in-frame clones and omits some. The data hold under 500,000 clones, with about 85% observed a single time. Sequencing input: PBMCs or T cells enriched from blood (not recorded which). The rearrangement links TRBV11-2 to TRBJ1-5; TRBD1 aligns across 9 bases. This clonotype originated in a woman under 30 with acute COVID-19. The CDR3 nucleotides are TGTGCCAGCAGCGGACAGGGGAAGAATCAGCCCCAGCATTTT. This sequence encodes CASSGQGKNQPQHF.